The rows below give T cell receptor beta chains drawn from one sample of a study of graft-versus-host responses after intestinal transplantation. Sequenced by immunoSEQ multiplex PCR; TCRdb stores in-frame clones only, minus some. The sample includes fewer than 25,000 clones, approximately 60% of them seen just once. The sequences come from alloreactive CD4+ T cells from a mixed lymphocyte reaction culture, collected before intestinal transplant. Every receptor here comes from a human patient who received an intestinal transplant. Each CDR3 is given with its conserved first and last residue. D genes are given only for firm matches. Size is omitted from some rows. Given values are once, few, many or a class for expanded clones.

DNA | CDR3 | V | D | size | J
TGCAGCGTTGAAGATCTGGCAGGCTCTGGAAACACCATATATTTT | CSVEDLAGSGNTIYF | TRBV29-1 | NA | NA | TRBJ1-3
TGTGCCAGCAGCGCCCTAGGAATCGGGGAGCTGTTTTTT | CASSALGIGELFF | TRBV6-1 | NA | few | TRBJ2-2
TGTGCCAGCAGCGGCAGGGGGCTTCTGGGGACCCAGTACTTC | CASSGRGLLGTQYF | TRBV2 | TRBD1 | once | TRBJ2-5
TGTGCCAGCTCAAGGACAGAGAATCAGCCCCAGCATTTT | CASSRTENQPQHF | TRBV18 | NA | NA | TRBJ1-5
TGTGCCAGCAGTATACTACAGGGGGCCACTGAAGCTTTCTTT | CASSILQGATEAFF | TRBV27 | TRBD1 | few | TRBJ1-1
TGCGCCAGCAGACGGACAGGGGGAAGAACCGGGGGGCTGTTTTTT | CASRRTGGRTGGLFF | TRBV4-1 | TRBD1 | NA | TRBJ2-2
TGTGCCAGCAGCCCGACAGGGGACTATGGCTACACCTTC | CASSPTGDYGYTF | TRBV6-1 | TRBD1 | NA | TRBJ1-2
TGCGCCAGCAGCTTATATCCCCTGGGACTAGCCCTCTCCTACGAGCAGTACTTC | CASSLYPLGLALSYEQYF | TRBV5-1 | TRBD2 | few | TRBJ2-7
TGTGCCAGCAGTTACATCGGGGGGGGCACTGAAGCTTTCTTT | CASSYIGGGTEAFF | TRBV6-5 | NA | few | TRBJ1-1
TGTGCCAGCAGCGTCGGAATGACCGGGGTCGACATTCAGTACTTC | CASSVGMTGVDIQYF | TRBV9 | NA | NA | TRBJ2-4
TGTGCCAGCACCCCCTCCGGGGTGGAGACCCAGTACTTC | CASTPSGVETQYF | TRBV6-6 | NA | few | TRBJ2-5
TGTGCCAGCAGCTTTGTCAGTACCGGGGAGCTGTTTTTT | CASSFVSTGELFF | TRBV11-3 | NA | NA | TRBJ2-2
TGTGCCAGCAGCCAAGATGGGGGGGGCGTCTACAATGAGCAGTTCTTC | CASSQDGGGVYNEQFF | TRBV4-2 | NA | NA | TRBJ2-1
TGTGCCAGCAGCTCGGCGGGTTCCGTCCAGTTCTTC | CASSSAGSVQFF | TRBV11-3 | NA | NA | TRBJ2-1
TGTGCCAGCAGCTCAGGGAGGGGTGATACGCAGTACTTT | CASSSGRGDTQYF | TRBV9 | TRBD2 | NA | TRBJ2-3
TGTGCCAGCAGCCGACTAGCGGGGATCCAAGAGACCCAGTACTTC | CASSRLAGIQETQYF | TRBV9 | TRBD2 | NA | TRBJ2-5
TGTGCCAGCTCACTACAGGGAAAGGACGAGCAGTACTTC | CASSLQGKDEQYF | TRBV18 | NA | NA | TRBJ2-7
TGTGCCAGCAGCTTATTAGCCGAGGGTACGCAGTATTTT | CASSLLAEGTQYF | TRBV9 | NA | NA | TRBJ2-3
TGTGCCAGCAGCGTCAGGGACATGAACACCGGGGAGCTGTTTTTT | CASSVRDMNTGELFF | TRBV9 | NA | few | TRBJ2-2
TGCGCCAGCAGCTTACGACTAGATACGCAGTATTTT | CASSLRLDTQYF | TRBV5-1 | NA | NA | TRBJ2-3
TGTGCCAGCGGGACAGGGGTAGGCTATGGCTACACCTTC | CASGTGVGYGYTF | TRBV6-6 | TRBD1 | few | TRBJ1-2
TGCAGCGTGCACGGACAGGCGGGGCACACTGAAGCTTTCTTT | CSVHGQAGHTEAFF | TRBV29-1 | TRBD1 | NA | TRBJ1-1
TGCGCCAGCAGCTTGGAGGGCGGGGGGCCGCAAGGGACCCAGTACTTC | CASSLEGGGPQGTQYF | TRBV5-1 | TRBD2 | NA | TRBJ2-5
TGTGCCAGCTCCCTGGGGCCCAGGGCTGAAGCTTTCTTT | CASSLGPRAEAFF | TRBV18 | NA | NA | TRBJ1-1
TGTGCCTGGAGTGTACTCACCGGCAATCAGCCCCAGCATTTT | CAWSVLTGNQPQHF | TRBV30 | NA | few | TRBJ1-5
TGCGCCAGCAGCCTGACTCTAGCGGGGGGCACAGATACGCAGTATTTT | CASSLTLAGGTDTQYF | TRBV5-1 | TRBD2 | NA | TRBJ2-3
TGTGCCAGCAGTCTCGACATTGACAGGCGCTGGGGCTACACCTTC | CASSLDIDRRWGYTF | TRBV6-1 | NA | NA | TRBJ1-2
TGTGCCACCTACAGTGTCAACTATGGCTACACCTTC | CATYSVNYGYTF | TRBV10-3 | NA | NA | TRBJ1-2
TGCGCCAGCAGCCAAGATGGCGGGGGCCACAATGAGCAGTTCTTC | CASSQDGGGHNEQFF | TRBV4-3 | NA | NA | TRBJ2-1
TGTGCCTGGAGTGTACAGGGAAACACCATATATTTT | CAWSVQGNTIYF | TRBV30 | NA | NA | TRBJ1-3
TGCGCCAGCAGCCAAGAGGACAGGGGGCGAGAGACCCAGTACTTC | CASSQEDRGRETQYF | TRBV4-1 | TRBD1 | NA | TRBJ2-5
TGCGCCAGCAGTGACGGCGGAGTCTACACAGATACGCAGTATTTT | CASSDGGVYTDTQYF | TRBV10-1 | NA | NA | TRBJ2-3
TGTGCCAGCAGCCCCGGGACAGACTATGGCTACACCTTC | CASSPGTDYGYTF | TRBV7-2 | TRBD1 | NA | TRBJ1-2
TGTGCCAGCAGCTTAGGCCACGGAGGGACTTACTCTGGAAACACCATATATTTT | CASSLGHGGTYSGNTIYF | TRBV7-2 | NA | NA | TRBJ1-3
TGCGCCAGCAGCTTGTTGGGACTTGGAGAAAAACTGTTTTTT | CASSLLGLGEKLFF | TRBV5-1 | NA | NA | TRBJ1-4
TGTGCCAGCAGAGCTATCCCGGTGATAGGGACAGGGGTCCTCTTCTCCTACGAGCAGTACTTC | CASRAIPVIGTGVLFSYEQYF | TRBV27 | TRBD1 | NA | TRBJ2-7
TGTGCCAGCAGCGCGTCTGGAGTTCTGAACACTGAAGCTTTCTTT | CASSASGVLNTEAFF | TRBV11-2 | NA | NA | TRBJ1-1
TGTGCCAGCAGTGAAAGCGGGCTCTACGAGCAGTACTTC | CASSESGLYEQYF | TRBV6-5 | NA | NA | TRBJ2-7
TGTGCCAGCAGTGATTTAGCGGAAGAAGAGACCCAGTACTTC | CASSDLAEEETQYF | TRBV2 | NA | once | TRBJ2-5
TGTGCCAGTAGCCCGACAGGGGTCAATGAGCAGTTCTTC | CASSPTGVNEQFF | TRBV19 | TRBD1 | NA | TRBJ2-1
TGTGCCAGCAGCCCCCGCCGGGACTCAAGCACAGATACGCAGTATTTT | CASSPRRDSSTDTQYF | TRBV7-9 | NA | NA | TRBJ2-3
TGTGCCAGCAGTTTACCCTCCCTAGGGGGGGTAGGTGGCTACACCTTC | CASSLPSLGGVGGYTF | TRBV28 | NA | NA | TRBJ1-2
TGTGCCAGCAGCGTAGGCCAGGTAGTAGCAGATACGCAGTATTTT | CASSVGQVVADTQYF | TRBV9 | NA | NA | TRBJ2-3
TGTGCCAGCTCACCAGACAGGGTTGGTAACTATGGCTACACCTTC | CASSPDRVGNYGYTF | TRBV18 | TRBD1 | NA | TRBJ1-2
TGTGCCAGCAGCTTCCTAGGAGGGACCGGGGAGCTGTTTTTT | CASSFLGGTGELFF | TRBV11-2 | NA | NA | TRBJ2-2
TGTGCCAGCAGGTACCAGCCCGCGGGGATGAACACTGAAGCTTTCTTT | CASRYQPAGMNTEAFF | TRBV6-5 | NA | NA | TRBJ1-1
TGTGCCAGTAGCCAAGGACTAGCGGGGAAAGAGACCCAGTACTTC | CASSQGLAGKETQYF | TRBV19 | TRBD2 | NA | TRBJ2-5
TGTGCCAGCAGTGGGACAGCTAACTATGGCTACACCTTC | CASSGTANYGYTF | TRBV6-1 | NA | NA | TRBJ1-2
TGTGCCAGCAGTCCCGGTCCCTCCTACGAGCAGTACTTC | CASSPGPSYEQYF | TRBV6-6 | NA | few | TRBJ2-7
TGTGCCAGCAGTGAAGCGCGGGTCACTACTAACTATGGCTACACCTTC | CASSEARVTTNYGYTF | TRBV6-1 | NA | NA | TRBJ1-2
TGTGCCAGCGGCCAAATTCCTAGCGGGAGGACTAATGAGCAGTTCTTC | CASGQIPSGRTNEQFF | TRBV5-4 | TRBD2 | NA | TRBJ2-1
TGTGCCAGCTCACCAACGGGACTGATCTCCTACGAGCAGTACTTC | CASSPTGLISYEQYF | TRBV18 | NA | few | TRBJ2-7
TGCGCCAGCAGCAAAGGGGGACTAGCGGGGGAAGAGACCCAGTACTTC | CASSKGGLAGEETQYF | TRBV5-1 | TRBD2 | NA | TRBJ2-5